This T cell receptor (beta chain) is from a study of neoadjuvant anti-PD-1 for oral cavity cancer. Patients were newly diagnosed with stage II-IVA oral cavity squamous cell carcinoma without prior systemic or radiation treatment. The method was immunoSEQ multiplex PCR; TCRdb's version includes in-frame clones alone and lacks a portion of them. The sample has about 61,000 clones; roughly 84% are singletons. V was clipped by 7 bases and J by 3 bases; unmatched bases: 8. Germline V gives CDR1 SQVTM, CDR2 ANQGSEA. This CDR3 has 14 amino acids. The starting material was PBMCs, obtained before nivolumab (anti-PD-1) treatment. The V and J genes are TRBV29-1 and TRBJ2-7; 11 bases map to TRBD1. The clonotype originates from a person aged 35-79 years with oral cavity squamous cell carcinoma. The CDR3 loop reads CSASEGQGVYEQYF. In nucleotides, the CDR3 is TGCAGCGCCTCTGAGGGACAGGGGGTCTACGAGCAGTACTTC.